This TCR beta chain was sequenced for a study of blood T cell repertoires in COVID-19. For the study at large: Spain, Italy and the United States supplied samples that represented acute and convalescent COVID-19. The cDNA or gDNA used as material had been derived from T cells, B-cell-depleted T cells, or PBMCs.

Per the authors' pipeline: Amplifying reference gene primers gave estimates of nucleated cell counts. TCRdb's table, derived via immunoSEQ multiplex PCR, lists solely in-frame clones and lacks some. V and J calls and clone size are those listed in that table; D and trimming were worked out from the DNA. Of fewer than 180,000 clones in the sample, over 65% were seen once. V shed 1 base and J 1 base; nucleotides not matched to a gene: 4. Germline CDR1 is SGHKS and CDR2 is YYEKEE (reference sequence). The CDR3 spans 15 residues. The rearrangement uses TRBV5-5 and TRBJ1-1; 7 positions match TRBD1. Specimen: peripheral blood. The sequence was obtained from a man between 70 and 80 years old with acute or convalescent COVID-19. The CDR3: CASSLTDRANTEAFF. In DNA form, the CDR3 reads TGTGCCAGCAGCTTGACAGACAGGGCGAACACTGAAGCTTTCTTT.